This T cell receptor (beta chain) appears in the sequencing data of a study of human T cells and chemical hapten exposure. Study context: The patch tests put 0.01% DPC on the skin of the upper back and were read 6 days later. Patients, a majority of them female, were diagnosed with alopecia areata, totalis or universalis. General study findings and limits: The presence of alopecia in the donors means their immune response may differ from healthy people's. PT1 expanded TCR counts correlated positively with patch test score.

One entry per CDR3 protein, called by TCRdb with MiXCR from the RACE reads. The sample holds approximately 110,000 distinct CDR3 sequences, about 34% seen once. Time point meaning: patch test 3, about 24 weeks after DPC sensitization. The treatment was: therapeutic diphenylcyclopropenone sensitization with weekly scalp DPC. There are 14 residues in the CDR3. V dropped 6 bases and J dropped 0; count of bases not matched to a gene: 3. Per germline, CDR1 MNHEY and CDR2 SVGAGI. As for this clonotype: No antigen is known for it.

The specimen was whole blood, collected in connection with sensitization to the hapten diphenylcyclopropenone (DPC). This sequence was found in a man between 40 and 49 years old with alopecia areata. Some clones in this sample may be carry-over from other donors' samples. This chain uses TRBV6-5 with TRBJ2-3, with 7 bases fitting TRBD1. In DNA, the CDR3 is TGTGCCAGCAGGACAGGGTTTAGCACAGATACGCAGTATTTT. It encodes CASRTGFSTDTQYF.